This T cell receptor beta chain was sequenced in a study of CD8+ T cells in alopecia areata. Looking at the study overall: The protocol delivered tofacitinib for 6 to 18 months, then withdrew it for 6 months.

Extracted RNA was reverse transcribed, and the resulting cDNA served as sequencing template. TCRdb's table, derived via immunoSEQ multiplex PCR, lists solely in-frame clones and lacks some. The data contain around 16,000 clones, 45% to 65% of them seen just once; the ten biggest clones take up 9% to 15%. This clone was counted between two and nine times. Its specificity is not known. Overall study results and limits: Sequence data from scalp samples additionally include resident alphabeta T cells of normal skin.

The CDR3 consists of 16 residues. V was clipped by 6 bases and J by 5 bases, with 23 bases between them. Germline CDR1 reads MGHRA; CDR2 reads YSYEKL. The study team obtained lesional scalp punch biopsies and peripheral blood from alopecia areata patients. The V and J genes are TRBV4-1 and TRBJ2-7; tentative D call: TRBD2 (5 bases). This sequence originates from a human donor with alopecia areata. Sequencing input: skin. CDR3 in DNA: TGCGCCAGCAGACCGCGGGTGTGGGAAGGATCGGACGAGCAGTACTTC. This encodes CASRPRVWEGSDEQYF.